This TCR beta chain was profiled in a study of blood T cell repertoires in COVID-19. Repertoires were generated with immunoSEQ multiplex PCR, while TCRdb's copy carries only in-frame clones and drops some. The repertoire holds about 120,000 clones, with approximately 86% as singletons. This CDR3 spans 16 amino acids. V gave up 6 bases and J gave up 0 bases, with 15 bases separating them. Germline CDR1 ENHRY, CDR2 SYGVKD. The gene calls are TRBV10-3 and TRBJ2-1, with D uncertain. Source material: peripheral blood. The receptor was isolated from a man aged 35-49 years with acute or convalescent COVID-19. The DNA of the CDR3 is TGTGCCATCAGCCCTCTACTACTCTTCTCCTACAATGAGCAGTTCTTC. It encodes CAISPLLLFSYNEQFF.